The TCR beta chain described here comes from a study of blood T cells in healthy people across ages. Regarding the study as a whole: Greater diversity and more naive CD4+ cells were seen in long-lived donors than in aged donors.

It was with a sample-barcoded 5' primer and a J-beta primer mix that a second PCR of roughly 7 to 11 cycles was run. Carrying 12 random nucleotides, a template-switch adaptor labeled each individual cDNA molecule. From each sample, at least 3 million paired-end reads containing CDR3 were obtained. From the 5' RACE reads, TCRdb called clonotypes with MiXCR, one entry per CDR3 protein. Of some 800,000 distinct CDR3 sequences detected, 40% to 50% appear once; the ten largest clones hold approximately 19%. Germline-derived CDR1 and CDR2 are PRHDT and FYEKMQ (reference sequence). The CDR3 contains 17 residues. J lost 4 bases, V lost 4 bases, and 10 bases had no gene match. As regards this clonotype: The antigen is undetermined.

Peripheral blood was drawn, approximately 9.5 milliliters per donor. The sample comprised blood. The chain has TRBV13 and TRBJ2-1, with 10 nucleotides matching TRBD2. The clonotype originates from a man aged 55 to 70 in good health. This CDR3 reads CASSSYERGGPYNEQFF. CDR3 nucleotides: TGTGCCAGCAGCTCGTACGAGCGGGGGGGCCCGTACAATGAGCAGTTCTTC. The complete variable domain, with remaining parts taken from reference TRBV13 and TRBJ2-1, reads AAGVIQSPRHLIKEKRETATLKCYPIPRHDTVYWYQQGPGQDPQFLISFYEKMQSDKGSIPDRFSAQQFSDYHSELNMSSLELGDSALYFCASSSYERGGPYNEQFFGPGTRLTVL.